Listed below are T cell receptor beta chains from one sample, sequenced in a study of T cells in Graves' hyperthyroidism and ophthalmopathy. TCRdb recomputed calls from the multiplex PCR reads with MiXCR, one row per CDR3 protein. The table has roughly 840,000 distinct CDR3 sequences, roughly 37% seen once. Source material: blood. The receptors derive from a man younger than 35 with Graves' hyperthyroidism. Both conserved end residues are part of each CDR3. D genes are given only for firm matches. Size is stated for part of the rows, as once, few or many counts, or as a class when the clone is expanded.

cdr3_aa,cdr3_nt,j_call,v_call,d_call,clone_size
CASSPTSSYGYTF,TGTGCCAGTAGCCCGACATCCAGCTATGGCTACACCTTC,TRBJ1-2,TRBV19,NA,many
CSASSYRGNQPQHF,TGCAGTGCCAGCAGTTACCGCGGCAATCAGCCCCAGCATTTT,TRBJ1-5,TRBV20-1,NA,NA
CASSGTLRSQPQHF,TGTGCCAGCAGTGGGACTTTAAGAAGTCAGCCCCAGCATTTT,TRBJ1-5,TRBV2,NA,many
CASSFDTRRVEKLFF,TGTGCCAGCAGCTTCGACACTAGAAGGGTGGAAAAACTGTTTTTT,TRBJ1-4,TRBV11-2,NA,NA
CASSESLNTEASF,TGTGCCAGCAGTGAATCTCTGAACACTGAAGCTTCCTTT,TRBJ1-1,TRBV25-1,NA,NA
CASSERTRNEQYF,TGTGCCAGCAGCGAGAGGACTAGGAACGAGCAGTACTTC,TRBJ2-7,TRBV9,TRBD2,once
CASSQVGGQPQHF,TGCGCCAGCAGCCAAGTGGGAGGCCAGCCCCAGCATTTT,TRBJ1-5,TRBV4-1,NA,many
CASSNRGTGGYEQYF,TGTGCCAGTAGTAACCGCGGGACAGGAGGCTACGAGCAGTACTTC,TRBJ2-7,TRBV19,TRBD1,few
CASSIIVLTGSNQPQHF,TGTGCCAGTAGTATAATTGTGCTGACAGGGAGCAATCAGCCCCAGCATTTT,TRBJ1-5,TRBV19,TRBD1,NA
CASSFGGFGELFF,TGTGCCAGCAGCTTTGGGGGCTTCGGGGAGCTGTTTTTT,TRBJ2-2,TRBV7-9,NA,NA
CASSLANGLTF,TGCGCCAGCAGCTTGGCCAATGGGCTGACTTTC,TRBJ2-6,TRBV5-1,NA,once
CASSVAGGPYNEQFF,TGTGCCAGCAGCGTAGCGGGAGGGCCTTACAATGAGCAGTTCTTC,TRBJ2-1,TRBV7-3,TRBD2,many
CASSQVAGEMGETQYF,TGTGCCAGCAGCCAAGTTGCAGGGGAGATGGGAGAGACCCAGTACTTC,TRBJ2-5,TRBV14,NA,many
CAGSETGDTEAFF,TGTGCCGGCTCTGAAACAGGGGACACTGAAGCTTTCTTT,TRBJ1-1,TRBV2,TRBD1,once
CASRVLLNTEAFF,TGTGCCAGCAGGGTCCTCTTGAACACTGAAGCTTTCTTT,TRBJ1-1,TRBV2,NA,few
CASSPDRVHGYTF,TGTGCCAGCAGCCCCGACAGGGTCCATGGCTACACCTTC,TRBJ1-2,TRBV14,TRBD1,many
CASNRRYSNQPQHF,TGTGCCAGCAATCGACGGTATAGCAATCAGCCCCAGCATTTT,TRBJ1-5,TRBV27,NA,NA
CASSLLADPSEQYF,TGCGCCAGCAGCCTCTTAGCGGACCCCTCCGAGCAGTACTTC,TRBJ2-7,TRBV10-2,NA,many
CASTEVDTGELFF,TGTGCCAGCACCGAGGTGGACACCGGGGAGCTGTTTTTT,TRBJ2-2,TRBV2,NA,NA
CASSGSGRSGELFF,TGTGCCAGTAGTGGTAGCGGGAGATCCGGGGAGCTGTTTTTT,TRBJ2-2,TRBV19,TRBD2,many
CASSFLGDSYEQYF,TGTGCCAGCAGTTTTCTCGGGGACTCCTACGAGCAGTACTTC,TRBJ2-7,TRBV2,NA,NA
CASGGKGLANTGELFF,TGTGCCAGCGGGGGGAAGGGACTAGCGAACACCGGGGAGCTGTTTTTT,TRBJ2-2,TRBV2,TRBD2,few
CASSLQGSSGNTIYF,TGTGCCAGCAGCTTACAGGGTTCGTCTGGAAACACCATATATTTT,TRBJ1-3,TRBV7-8,NA,many
CASSHLGQGGISNQPQHF,TGCGCCAGCAGCCACTTAGGACAGGGGGGGATTAGCAATCAGCCCCAGCATTTT,TRBJ1-5,TRBV4-1,TRBD1,NA
CSLSRDRGLETQYF,TGCAGTTTATCCCGGGACAGGGGGCTGGAGACCCAGTACTTC,TRBJ2-5,TRBV29-1,TRBD1,NA
CSASIPYEQYF,TGCAGTGCTAGTATTCCCTACGAGCAGTACTTC,TRBJ2-7,TRBV20-1,NA,NA
CSVEGGDTGELFF,TGCAGCGTTGAAGGAGGGGACACCGGGGAGCTGTTTTTT,TRBJ2-2,TRBV29-1,NA,many
CASSLTHSTNEKLFF,TGTGCTAGCAGCTTGACACATTCAACTAATGAAAAACTGTTTTTT,TRBJ1-4,TRBV7-7,NA,many
CSVAGVPSYEQYF,TGCAGCGTTGCGGGAGTCCCTTCTTACGAGCAGTACTTC,TRBJ2-7,TRBV29-1,NA,many
CASSNLASNYGYTF,TGTGCCAGCAGTAACTTGGCTTCTAACTATGGCTACACCTTC,TRBJ1-2,TRBV6-5,NA,NA
CAISDLRGNSPLHF,TGTGCCATCAGTGATCTTAGGGGGAATTCACCCCTCCACTTT,TRBJ1-6,TRBV10-3,NA,NA
CASAAAGVEEQYF,TGTGCCAGCGCGGCAGCGGGAGTGGAGGAGCAGTACTTC,TRBJ2-7,TRBV5-4,TRBD2,NA
CASGLAGQRPQHF,TGTGCTAGTGGTTTGGCCGGCCAAAGGCCCCAGCATTTT,TRBJ1-5,TRBV12-5,NA,NA
CSASGGSPLHF,TGCAGTGCTAGTGGGGGATCACCCCTCCACTTT,TRBJ1-6,TRBV20-1,NA,once
CASSPPGTGVTYEQYF,TGTGCCAGCAGCCCCCCTGGGACAGGGGTAACCTACGAGCAGTACTTC,TRBJ2-7,TRBV9,TRBD1,NA
CASEVGSEQYF,TGTGCCAGCGAAGTGGGAAGCGAGCAGTACTTC,TRBJ2-7,TRBV2,NA,many
CASSATGNEKLFF,TGTGCCAGCAGCGCGACAGGAAATGAAAAACTGTTTTTT,TRBJ1-4,TRBV9,NA,many
CSVEDSRTGEETQYF,TGCAGCGTTGAAGATTCTCGGACAGGGGAAGAGACCCAGTACTTC,TRBJ2-5,TRBV29-1,TRBD1,many
CSVAGTAHYGYTF,TGCAGCGTGGCGGGGACGGCACACTATGGCTACACCTTC,TRBJ1-2,TRBV29-1,NA,NA
CASSHSQSREQYF,TGTGCCAGCAGCCACTCCCAGTCGAGAGAGCAGTACTTC,TRBJ2-7,TRBV11-3,NA,few
CASSPGLTRWDEQYF,TGTGCCAGCAGCCCGGGACTTACTAGGTGGGACGAGCAGTACTTC,TRBJ2-7,TRBV7-6,NA,few
CASSYPQQGSPLHF,TGTGCCAGCAGTTACCCACAACAGGGATCACCCCTCCACTTT,TRBJ1-6,TRBV6-2/TRBV6-3,NA,few
CASSQEGGSGANVLTF,TGCGCCAGCAGCCAAGAAGGGGGGTCTGGGGCCAACGTCCTGACTTTC,TRBJ2-6,TRBV4-3,NA,NA
CASSYWGDRAFF,TGTGCCAGCAGTTACTGGGGGGACCGAGCTTTCTTT,TRBJ1-1,TRBV6-5,NA,few
CAWSTENSNQPQHF,TGTGCCTGGAGTACAGAGAATAGCAATCAGCCCCAGCATTTT,TRBJ1-5,TRBV30,NA,NA
CASSFSAGYTGELFF,TGTGCCAGCAGCTTTTCCGCGGGTTACACCGGGGAGCTGTTTTTT,TRBJ2-2,TRBV12-1,NA,NA
CSASGARTGYTF,TGCAGTGCTTCTGGGGCGAGGACTGGCTACACCTTC,TRBJ1-2,TRBV20-1,NA,many
CASSPTGQNTEAFF,TGTGCCAGCAGCCCCACGGGACAGAACACTGAAGCTTTCTTT,TRBJ1-1,TRBV5-1,NA,many
CAKAGGIGETQYF,TGTGCCAAAGCGGGGGGTATAGGGGAGACCCAGTACTTC,TRBJ2-5,TRBV2,TRBD2,NA
CASSLGGGVAYEQYF,TGTGCCAGCAGCTTAGGGGGGGGAGTGGCCTACGAGCAGTACTTC,TRBJ2-7,TRBV7-8,TRBD2,many
CASSDSGGAYTGELFF,TGTGCCAGCAGCGATTCAGGGGGCGCGTACACCGGGGAGCTGTTTTTT,TRBJ2-2,TRBV9,TRBD1,few
CAGSSDRANQPQHF,TGTGCCGGCAGCTCCGACAGGGCAAATCAGCCCCAGCATTTT,TRBJ1-5,TRBV7-2,TRBD1,NA
CASSQGPGTLFSNQPQHF,TGCGCCAGCAGCCAGGGACCTGGGACACTCTTTAGCAATCAGCCCCAGCATTTT,TRBJ1-5,TRBV4-1,NA,few
CASSSPGTKYTEAFF,TGTGCCAGCAGTTCGCCGGGGACAAAGTACACTGAAGCTTTCTTT,TRBJ1-1,TRBV12-3/TRBV12-4,NA,few
CASSFAFIGGAVGANVLTF,TGTGCCAGCAGTTTTGCCTTTATTGGAGGGGCGGTTGGGGCCAACGTCCTGACTTTC,TRBJ2-6,TRBV7-9,NA,NA
CASSASGEAFF,TGTGCCAGCAGTGCCTCAGGGGAAGCTTTCTTT,TRBJ1-1,TRBV6-1,NA,NA
CASSPPGGGYDSPLHF,TGTGCCAGCAGCCCCCCCGGGGGGGGCTACGATTCACCCCTCCACTTT,TRBJ1-6,TRBV9,NA,once
CASSLSPSASQYF,TGTGCCAGCAGCTTAAGCCCTTCGGCGTCCCAGTACTTC,TRBJ2-5,TRBV11-2,NA,many
CASTGRSNTGELFF,TGTGCCAGCACGGGCAGATCGAACACCGGGGAGCTGTTTTTT,TRBJ2-2,TRBV2,NA,few
CASRSPTGASLNTEAFF,TGTGCCAGCAGGTCCCCCACCGGGGCATCTTTGAACACTGAAGCTTTCTTT,TRBJ1-1,TRBV25-1,NA,many